Shown below are 5 T cell receptor beta chains from a single sample sequenced in a study of T-cell reconstitution after alpha-beta-depleted transplantation in children. A library of TCRbeta sequences, prepared with unique molecular identifiers, was generated. From the PCR reads, TCRdb called clonotypes with MiXCR, one entry per CDR3 protein. The repertoire holds approximately 980,000 distinct CDR3 sequences, with around 30% as singletons. Source: PBMCs, mostly from graft donor cells, taken 360 days after TCRalphabeta/CD19-depleted stem cell transplant. Receptor source: a boy younger than two who had a stem cell transplant for SCID, so the T cells may come from the graft donor.

CDR3 sequence (DNA): TGTGCCAGCAGCTGGACAGTTAGCTCCTACAATGAGCAGTTCTTC. Encoded protein: CASSWTVSSYNEQFF. This chain joins TRBV7-7 and TRBJ2-1, with D maybe TRBD1 (6 bases). Per germline, CDR1 SSHAT and CDR2 FNYEAQ (reference sequence). The CDR3 totals 15 residues. Trimming took off 4 bases at V and 0 bases at J, with 10 bases between the two ends. Based on the CDR3 plus reference TRBV7-7 and TRBJ2-1, the full variable domain is GAGVSQSPRYKVTKRGQDVTLRCDPISSHATLYWYQQALGQGPEFLTYFNYEAQPDKSGLPSDRFSAERPEGSISTLTIQRTEQRDSAMYRCASSWTVSSYNEQFFGPGTRLTVL.

This clonotype was observed a handful of times. CDR3 amino acids: CASSLPEGQRYGYTF. The CDR3 bases are TGCGCCAGCAGCCTACCTGAGGGACAGAGGTATGGCTACACCTTC. The rearrangement uses TRBV5-1 and TRBJ1-2, with 7 bases lining up with TRBD1. This CDR3 contains 15 residues. The germline V gene encodes CDR1 SGHRS and CDR2 YFSETQ. V dropped 4 bases and J dropped 5; count of bases not matched to a gene: 11.

Notes on this clonotype: This sequence may be a read error, since a much larger clone differs from it by one base. V is TRBV27 and J is TRBJ2-7; the D is unclear. Trimming shortened V by 2 bases and J by 6 bases, and 11 bases separated the two germline ends. The germline gives CDR1 MNHEY, CDR2 SMNVEV (reference sequence). The CDR3 totals 13 residues. CDR3 loop: CASSLKGTCEQYF. The CDR3 coding sequence is TGTGCCAGCAGTTTAAAGGGAACCTGCGAGCAGTACTTC.

The CDR3 DNA reads as TGTGCCACCAGCAGAGATAAATGGGCAGATACGCAGTATTTT. It translates to CATSRDKWADTQYF. The chain employs TRBV15 and TRBJ2-3; the D is unclear. Germline V CDR1 and CDR2: LNHNV, YYDKDF (reference sequence). This CDR3 spans 14 amino acids. The V gene lost 0 bases and the J gene lost 4 bases, with 8 bases spanning the gap.

The V gene is TRBV6-5, the J gene TRBJ1-4, with D perhaps TRBD1 (5 bases). V lost 2 bases to trimming and J lost 10 bases, with 5 bases between them. This CDR3 has 11 amino acids. Germline CDR1 and CDR2: MNHEY and SVGAGI. The CDR3 is CASSYGGKLFF. As DNA, the CDR3 is TGTGCCAGCAGTTACGGGGGAAAACTGTTTTTT.